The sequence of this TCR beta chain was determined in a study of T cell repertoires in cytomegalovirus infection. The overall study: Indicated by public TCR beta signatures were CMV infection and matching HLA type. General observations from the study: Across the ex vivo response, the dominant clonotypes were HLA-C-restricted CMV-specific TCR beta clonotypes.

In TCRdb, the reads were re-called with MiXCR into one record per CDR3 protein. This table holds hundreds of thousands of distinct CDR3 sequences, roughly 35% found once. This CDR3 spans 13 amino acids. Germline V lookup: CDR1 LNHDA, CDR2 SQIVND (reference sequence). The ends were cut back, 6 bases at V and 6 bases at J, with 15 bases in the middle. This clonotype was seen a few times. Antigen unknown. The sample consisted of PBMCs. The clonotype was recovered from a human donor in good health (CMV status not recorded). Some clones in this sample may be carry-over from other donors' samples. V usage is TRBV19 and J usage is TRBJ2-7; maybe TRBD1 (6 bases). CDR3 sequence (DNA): TGTGCCAGTAGCCAAACCTCAGGGGTCGAGCAGTACTTC. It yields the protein CASSQTSGVEQYF.